This is a list of T cell receptor beta chains from one sample in a study of CD8+CD57+ T cells in acquired aplastic anemia. One entry per CDR3 protein results from TCRdb running MiXCR on the reads. The sample has 75,000 to 100,000 distinct CDR3 sequences; roughly two thirds are singletons. The sequenced material came from sorted CD4+, CD8+, or CD8+CD57+ T cells (not recorded which) from PBMCs. These receptor sequences come from a human donor with aplastic anemia. Both conserved end residues are part of each CDR3. Each record gives: V gene, J gene, D gene, clone size, CDR3 protein, CDR3 DNA. The D gene is left open where the match is weak. Size is omitted from some rows. Given values are once, few, many or a class for expanded clones.

TRBV2,TRBJ1-4,.,.,CASSLASTNEKLFF,TGTGCCAGCAGCTTAGCCTCAACTAATGAAAAACTGTTTTTT
TRBV20-1,TRBJ2-5,TRBD1,.,CSVRGHSGETQYF,TGCAGTGTTAGGGGGCATTCAGGAGAGACCCAGTACTTC
TRBV2,TRBJ1-5,.,.,CASSDVRGSSQPQHF,TGTGCCAGCAGTGATGTACGGGGAAGTAGCCAGCCCCAGCATTTT
TRBV29-1,TRBJ1-1,.,.,CSVQGGLGTEAFF,TGCAGCGTTCAGGGAGGGTTGGGCACTGAAGCTTTCTTT
TRBV2,TRBJ2-7,TRBD1,.,CASLGDRNPDEQYF,TGTGCCAGCCTGGGGGACAGGAATCCGGACGAGCAGTACTTC
TRBV24-1,TRBJ2-7,TRBD1,few,CATSDFTGTGGGEQYF,TGTGCCACCAGTGATTTTACCGGGACAGGAGGCGGGGAGCAGTACTTC
TRBV7-2,TRBJ2-5,.,.,CASSLTGGTQETQYF,TGTGCCAGCAGCCTTACGGGGGGCACCCAAGAGACCCAGTACTTC
TRBV9,TRBJ2-7,TRBD2,many,CASSVDGGSPYEQYF,TGTGCCAGCAGCGTAGATGGCGGGAGTCCCTACGAGCAGTACTTC
TRBV29-1,TRBJ2-3,.,many,CSVEDLTGETDTQYF,TGCAGCGTTGAAGATCTGACGGGAGAGACAGATACGCAGTATTTT
TRBV15,TRBJ2-2,.,.,CATSRDRGGSNTGELFF,TGTGCCACCAGCAGAGATCGGGGCGGTTCGAACACCGGGGAGCTGTTTTTT
TRBV19,TRBJ1-1,TRBD1,.,CASSPSQGVNTEAFF,TGTGCCAGTAGTCCTTCACAGGGGGTGAACACTGAAGCTTTCTTT
TRBV12-3/TRBV12-4,TRBJ2-5,.,.,CASRLRETQYF,TGTGCCAGTCGACTACGGGAGACCCAGTACTTC
TRBV15,TRBJ1-5,.,.,CATSRTLSAGNQPQHF,TGTGCCACCAGCAGGACCTTATCGGCGGGCAATCAGCCCCAGCATTTT
TRBV9,TRBJ2-7,.,few,CASGGVNEQYF,TGTGCCAGCGGGGGTGTAAACGAGCAGTACTTC
TRBV11-2,TRBJ2-7,.,few,CASSLRSYEQYF,TGTGCCAGCAGCTTAAGGAGCTACGAGCAGTACTTC
TRBV4-1,TRBJ2-7,TRBD1,many,CASSQGTANEQYF,TGCGCCAGCAGCCAGGGGACAGCCAACGAGCAGTACTTC
TRBV7-9,TRBJ2-7,.,.,CASGEPYEQYF,TGTGCCAGCGGGGAGCCCTACGAGCAGTACTTC
TRBV10-3,TRBJ1-6,.,.,CAISEGGYSSPLHF,TGTGCCATCAGTGAGGGCGGTTATAGTTCACCCCTCCACTTT
TRBV19,TRBJ2-3,TRBD1,.,CASSPTTGGYTDTQYF,TGTGCCAGTAGTCCAACGACAGGGGGCTACACAGATACGCAGTATTTT
TRBV10-3,TRBJ2-7,.,.,CAISVDARDPGTSYEQYF,TGTGCCATCAGTGTTGATGCTAGAGATCCCGGGACAAGCTACGAGCAGTACTTC
TRBV2,TRBJ2-3,TRBD1,.,CAIKRTGGTDTQYF,TGTGCCATCAAACGGACAGGGGGAACAGATACGCAGTATTTT
TRBV10-3,TRBJ1-6,.,.,CAISAGGSSPLHF,TGTGCCATCAGTGCGGGGGGGTCCTCACCCCTCCACTTT
TRBV28,TRBJ2-7,.,.,CASRPSSYEQYF,TGTGCCAGCAGGCCCTCATCCTACGAGCAGTACTTC
TRBV20-1,TRBJ1-6,.,few,CSAIEGSGQPAPLHF,TGCAGTGCTATCGAGGGGTCCGGGCAGCCTGCGCCCCTCCACTTT
TRBV7-2,TRBJ2-7,TRBD1,.,CASSLGDRGPYEQYF,TGTGCCAGCAGCTTAGGTGACAGGGGGCCCTACGAGCAGTACTTC
TRBV24-1,TRBJ2-5,TRBD1,.,CATSDSQGAGETQYF,TGTGCCACCAGTGATTCACAGGGGGCGGGGGAGACCCAGTACTTC
TRBV7-3,TRBJ1-2,.,.,CASSLTREGYTF,TGTGCCAGCAGCTTAACGAGGGAAGGCTACACCTTC
TRBV7-9,TRBJ2-1,.,medium-sized,CASSTRGLQGDEQFF,TGTGCCAGCAGCACTCGAGGACTACAAGGGGATGAGCAGTTCTTC
TRBV2,TRBJ2-7,.,once,CASTSLYEQYF,TGTGCCAGCACCTCCCTGTACGAGCAGTACTTC
TRBV19,TRBJ1-6,.,.,CASSKDPSSSYNSPLHF,TGTGCCAGTAGCAAGGACCCGTCGAGCTCCTATAATTCACCCCTCCACTTT
TRBV29-1,TRBJ2-3,TRBD1,.,CSVDGQGIDTQYF,TGCAGCGTTGACGGACAGGGAATAGATACGCAGTATTTT
TRBV20-1,TRBJ2-3,TRBD2,.,CSDLTSGGLTDTQYF,TGCAGTGATCTGACTAGCGGGGGACTCACAGATACGCAGTATTTT
TRBV2,TRBJ2-3,TRBD2,.,CASNALGLAGSTDTQYF,TGTGCCAGCAACGCCTTGGGACTAGCGGGGTCCACAGATACGCAGTATTTT
TRBV5-1,TRBJ2-5,.,.,CASSFGRGLDQETQYF,TGCGCCAGCAGCTTCGGTAGGGGACTGGATCAAGAGACCCAGTACTTC
TRBV20-1,TRBJ2-2,.,.,CSASGKTGELFF,TGCAGTGCGTCAGGCAAGACCGGGGAGCTGTTTTTT
TRBV25-1,TRBJ1-5,.,few,CASPGTDSNQPQHF,TGTGCCAGCCCTGGGACGGATAGCAATCAGCCCCAGCATTTT
TRBV25-1,TRBJ1-4,.,once,CASSEGGKGKLFF,TGTGCCAGCAGTGAAGGAGGGAAGGGAAAACTGTTTTTT
TRBV11-2,TRBJ2-7,.,.,CASTSGTGTGNYEQYF,TGTGCCAGCACTTCGGGGACCGGGACGGGAAATTACGAGCAGTACTTC
TRBV7-4,TRBJ1-1,.,.,CASSLESGFATEAFF,TGTGCCAGCAGCTTGGAGTCAGGGTTCGCCACTGAAGCTTTCTTT
TRBV29-1,TRBJ1-5,.,few,CSVLTSDIQPQHF,TGCAGCGTACTGACCTCGGACATTCAGCCCCAGCATTTT
TRBV14,TRBJ2-1,TRBD2,.,CASSQIGTSEFF,TGTGCCAGCAGCCAAATCGGGACTAGCGAGTTCTTC
TRBV2,TRBJ1-5,TRBD1,.,CASSGTGAQPQHF,TGTGCCAGCAGTGGGACAGGGGCGCAGCCCCAGCATTTT
TRBV24-1,TRBJ2-2,TRBD1,.,CATSDLGQGNGELFF,TGTGCCACCAGTGATTTGGGACAGGGAAACGGGGAGCTGTTTTTT
TRBV6-1,TRBJ2-7,TRBD1,.,CASRPGQGVYEQYF,TGTGCCAGCCGACCGGGACAGGGTGTTTACGAGCAGTACTTC
TRBV7-3,TRBJ2-7,TRBD2,.,CASSSGGVQYEQYF,TGTGCCAGCAGCTCTGGGGGGGTACAGTACGAGCAGTACTTC
TRBV7-3,TRBJ2-3,.,few,CASSSGTSRTDTQYF,TGTGCCAGCAGCTCTGGGACCTCTCGCACAGATACGCAGTATTTT
TRBV24-1,TRBJ1-6,.,.,CATQGVGNSPLHF,TGTGCCACCCAGGGCGTTGGGAATTCACCCCTCCACTTT
TRBV19,TRBJ2-5,TRBD2,.,CASSAGLAGTETQYF,TGTGCCAGTAGTGCCGGACTAGCAGGTACAGAGACCCAGTACTTC